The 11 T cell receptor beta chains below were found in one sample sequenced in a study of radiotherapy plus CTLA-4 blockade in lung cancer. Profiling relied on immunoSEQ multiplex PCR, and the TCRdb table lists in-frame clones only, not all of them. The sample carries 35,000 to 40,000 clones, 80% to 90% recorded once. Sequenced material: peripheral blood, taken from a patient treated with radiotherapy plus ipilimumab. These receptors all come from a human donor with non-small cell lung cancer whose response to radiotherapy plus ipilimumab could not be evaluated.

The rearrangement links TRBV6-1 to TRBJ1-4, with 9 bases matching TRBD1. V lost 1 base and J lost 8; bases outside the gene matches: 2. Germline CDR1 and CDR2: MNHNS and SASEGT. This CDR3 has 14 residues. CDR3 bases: TGTGCCAGCAGTGAAGAGGACAGGGGAGAAAAACTGTTTTTT. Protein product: CASSEEDRGEKLFF.

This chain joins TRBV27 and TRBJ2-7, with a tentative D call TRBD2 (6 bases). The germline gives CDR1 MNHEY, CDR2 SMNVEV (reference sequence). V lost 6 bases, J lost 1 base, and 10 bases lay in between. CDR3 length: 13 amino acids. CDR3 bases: TGTGCCAGCAGACTAGCCCCTTCCTACGAGCAGTACTTC. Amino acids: CASRLAPSYEQYF.

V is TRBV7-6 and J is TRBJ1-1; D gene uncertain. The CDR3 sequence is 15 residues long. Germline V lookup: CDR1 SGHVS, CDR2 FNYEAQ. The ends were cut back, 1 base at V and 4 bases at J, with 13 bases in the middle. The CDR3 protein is CASSLGRATGTEAFF. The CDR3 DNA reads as TGTGCCAGCAGCTTAGGGCGGGCCACGGGCACTGAAGCTTTCTTT. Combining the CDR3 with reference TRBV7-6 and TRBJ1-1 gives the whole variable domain GAGVSQSPRYKVTKRGQDVALRCDPISGHVSLYWYRQALGQGPEFLTYFNYEAQQDKSGLPNDRFSAERPEGSISTLTIQRTEQRDSAMYRCASSLGRATGTEAFFGQGTRLTVV.

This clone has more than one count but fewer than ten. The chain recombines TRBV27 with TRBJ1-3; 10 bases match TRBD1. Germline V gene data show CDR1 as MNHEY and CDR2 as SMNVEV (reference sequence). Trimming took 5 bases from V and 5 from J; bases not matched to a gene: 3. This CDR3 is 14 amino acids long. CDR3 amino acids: CASSATGGRNTIYF. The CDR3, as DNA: TGTGCCAGCAGTGCGACAGGGGGCAGAAACACCATATATTTT.

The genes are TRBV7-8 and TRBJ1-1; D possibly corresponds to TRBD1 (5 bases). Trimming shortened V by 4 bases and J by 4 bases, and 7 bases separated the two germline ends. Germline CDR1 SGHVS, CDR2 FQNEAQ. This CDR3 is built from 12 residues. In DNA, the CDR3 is TGTGCCAGCAGCTCCGGGGGCACTGAAGCTTTCTTT. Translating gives CASSSGGTEAFF.

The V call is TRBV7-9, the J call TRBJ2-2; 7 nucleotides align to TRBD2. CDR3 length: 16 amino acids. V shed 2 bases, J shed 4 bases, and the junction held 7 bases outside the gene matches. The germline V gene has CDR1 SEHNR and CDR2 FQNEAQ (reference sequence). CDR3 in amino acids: CASSLSSGATTGELFF. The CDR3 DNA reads TGTGCCAGCAGCTTATCCAGCGGGGCGACCACCGGGGAGCTGTTTTTT.

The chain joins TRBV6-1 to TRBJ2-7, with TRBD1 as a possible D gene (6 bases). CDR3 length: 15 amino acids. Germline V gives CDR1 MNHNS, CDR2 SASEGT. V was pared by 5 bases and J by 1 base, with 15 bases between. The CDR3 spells CASSTYGTNSYEQYF. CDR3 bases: TGTGCCAGCAGTACCTACGGGACAAATTCCTACGAGCAGTACTTC.

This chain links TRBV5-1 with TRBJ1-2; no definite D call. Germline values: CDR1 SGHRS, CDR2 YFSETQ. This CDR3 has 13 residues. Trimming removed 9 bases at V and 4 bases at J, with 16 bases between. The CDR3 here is CATTSGGLYGYTF. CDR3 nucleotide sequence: TGCGCCACTACGTCAGGCGGACTCTATGGCTACACCTTC.

The CDR3 region is CASRRYRGQLGSNEKLFF. In DNA, the CDR3 is TGTGCCAGCAGGAGGTACAGGGGTCAACTGGGCTCTAATGAAAAACTGTTTTTT. This sequence joins TRBV2 and TRBJ1-4, with 7 bases fitting TRBD1. With V trimmed by 6 bases and J by 3 bases, 16 bases remained unmatched. CDR1 is SNHLY, CDR2 FYNNEI, per germline. The CDR3 sequence is 18 residues long.

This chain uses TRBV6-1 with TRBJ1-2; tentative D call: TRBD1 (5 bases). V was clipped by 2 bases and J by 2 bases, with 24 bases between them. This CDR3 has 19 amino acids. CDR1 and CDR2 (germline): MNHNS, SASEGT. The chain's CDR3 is CASSELAVLVGKGNYGYTF. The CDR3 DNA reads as TGTGCCAGCAGTGAATTGGCCGTTTTGGTTGGGAAGGGGAACTATGGCTACACCTTC.

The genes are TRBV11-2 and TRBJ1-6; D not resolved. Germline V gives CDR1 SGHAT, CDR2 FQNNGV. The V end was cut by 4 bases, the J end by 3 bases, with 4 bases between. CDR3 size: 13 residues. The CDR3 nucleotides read TGTGCCAGCAGCTACAGCTATAATTCACCCCTCCACTTT. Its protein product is CASSYSYNSPLHF. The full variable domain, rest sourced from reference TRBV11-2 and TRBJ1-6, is EAGVAQSPRYKIIEKRQSVAFWCNPISGHATLYWYQQILGQGPKLLIQFQNNGVVDDSQLPKDRFSAERLKGVDSTLKIQPAKLEDSAVYLCASSYSYNSPLHFGNGTRLTVT.